The present T cell receptor beta chain was sequenced within a study of shared clonotypes between healthy human individuals. Overall study results and limits: The researchers took only blood, and tissue repertoires probably look different. Clonotype sharing among donors, it was expected, would be affected by sequencing depth. Naive CD4 clonotypes overlapped across a few donors at about 5.2%.

On this clone itself: Antigen unknown.

In the study's own analysis: ImmunoSEQ output lacked quality scores and full-length reads, limiting matched filtering. TCRdb's table, derived via immunoSEQ multiplex PCR, lists solely in-frame clones and lacks some. V, J and clone size are taken as reported in that table, and D and trimming were inferred from the DNA itself. Of about 770,000 clones listed, roughly 72% are singletons. What was sequenced was memory CD4+ T cells sorted from blood. The subset: CD45RA-negative fraction. This receptor was obtained from a woman in her 30s in good health.

This CDR3 is CASIRGRGTSYGYTF. In DNA form, the CDR3 reads TGTGCCAGCATTAGAGGGAGGGGGACATCCTATGGCTACACCTTC. The V call is TRBV28, the J call TRBJ1-2; possibly TRBD1 for D (6 bases). V was pared by 7 bases and J by 4 bases, with 19 bases between. The germline V gene encodes CDR1 MDHEN and CDR2 SYDVKM. The CDR3 is 15 residues long.